What follows are 8 T cell receptor beta chains derived from one specimen sequenced in a study of cytomegalovirus exposure and HLA in healthy donors (TCRdb year 2017). The method behind the library was the immunoSEQ multiplex PCR assay. The multiplex PCR relied on a mix of 60 forward primers for TCR Vbeta segments and 13 reverse primers for TCR Jbeta segments. The immuneACCESS repertoire file appears here via TCRdb, limited to in-frame rearrangements. These files lack a portion of the clones; in checked studies, under half of the deficit traces to unresolved V genes, and the cause of the others is not known. The sample table contains approximately 82,000 clones; only one count was recorded for about 74% of them. The top ten clonotypes cover over 5% of the sample. Input material: PBMCs. These receptors all stem from a woman aged 50 to 60 in good health and CMV-seropositive.

CDR3 region: CATSRAEGEHGEKLFF. In nucleotides, the CDR3 is TGTGCCACCAGCAGAGCTGAGGGGGAGCATGGTGAAAAACTGTTTTTT. The chain combines TRBV15 with TRBJ1-4; possibly TRBD1 for D (6 bases). Trimming left V 1 base short and J 7 bases short, with 16 bases between. The germline V gene encodes CDR1 LNHNV and CDR2 YYDKDF (reference sequence). The length of the CDR3 is 16 residues.

The V and J genes are TRBV15 and TRBJ2-7; D not certain. With 0 bases removed from V and 3 bases from J, the gap between germline ends came to 12 bases. This CDR3 spans 15 amino acids. CDR1 LNHNV and CDR2 YYDKDF come from the germline V gene (reference sequence). This CDR3 is CATSREKAEYYEQYF. The CDR3 nucleotides read TGTGCCACCAGCAGAGAAAAGGCGGAGTACTACGAGCAGTACTTC.

A few counts support this clone. The chain uses TRBV2 and TRBJ2-3, with 13 bases identical to TRBD2. Germline CDR1 is SNHLY and CDR2 is FYNNEI. The CDR3 runs 16 residues. With V trimmed by 6 bases and J by 3 bases, 6 bases remained unmatched. CDR3 coding DNA: TGTGCCAGCAGCGCCGGACTAGCGGGAGCGACAGATACGCAGTATTTT. It specifies CASSAGLAGATDTQYF. Full variable domain (outside the CDR3, taken from reference TRBV2 and TRBJ2-3): EPEVTQTPSHQVTQMGQEVILRCVPISNHLYFYWYRQILGQKVEFLVSFYNNEISEKSEIFDDQFSVERPDGSNFTLKIRSTKLEDSAMYFCASSAGLAGATDTQYFGPGTRLTVL.

This sequence joins TRBV5-5 and TRBJ1-3; TRBD1 aligns across 7 bases. V lost 0 bases to trimming and J lost 0 bases; unmatched junction nucleotides: 3. The length of the CDR3 is 16 residues. Germline CDR1 is SGHKS and CDR2 is YYEKEE (reference sequence). The CDR3 DNA is TGTGCCAGCAGCTTGGAACAGGGGCGCTCTGGAAACACCATATATTTT. Translation gives CASSLEQGRSGNTIYF.

This sequence joins TRBV5-4 and TRBJ2-1; 7 bases match TRBD1. Unmatched junction bases numbered 9, after V lost 6 bases and J lost 9 bases. CDR3 size: 13 residues. Germline lookup yields CDR1 SGHNT and CDR2 YYREEE (reference sequence). The CDR3 reads CASNLNRGVEQFF. The CDR3 coding sequence is TGTGCCAGCAACTTAAACAGGGGAGTTGAGCAGTTCTTC.

Turning to this clone: This sequence is one base from a far larger clone and is likely a read error. The V and J genes are TRBV9 and TRBJ2-7, with D possibly being TRBD1 (6 bases). The CDR3 extends over 15 amino acids. Trimming left V 3 bases short and J 7 bases short, with 20 bases between. Germline CDR1 and CDR2: SGDLS and YYNGEE. The CDR3 is CASSGLGDTHNEQYF. In nucleotides, the CDR3 is TGTGCCAGCAGCGGGCTTGGGGACACCCACAATGAGCAGTACTTC. Together with reference TRBV9 and TRBJ2-7, the CDR3 gives the full variable domain: DSGVTQTPKHLITATGQRVTLRCSPRSGDLSVYWYQQSLDQGLQFLIQYYNGEERAKGNILERFSAQQFPDLHSELNLSSLELGDSALYFCASSGLGDTHNEQYFGPGTRLTVT.

This clone was detected only a few times. As DNA, the CDR3 is TGTGCCAGCAGTGAAAGCGACGGAACTAATGAAAAACTGTTTTTT. Its protein product is CASSESDGTNEKLFF. This chain links TRBV6-1 with TRBJ1-4; no firm D call. V shed 2 bases and J shed 1 base, with 8 bases lying between them. The CDR3 runs to 15 residues. Looked up from germline, CDR1 is MNHNS and CDR2 is SASEGT.

The gene calls are TRBV6-1 and TRBJ2-3; a possible D gene is TRBD1 (5 bases). The CDR3 runs 14 residues. Trimming cost V 1 base and J 1 base, with 6 bases left between them. The germline CDR1 and CDR2 sequences are MNHNS and SASEGT. CDR3 sequence (DNA): TGTGCCAGCAGTGAAGGCAGGGGCACAGATACGCAGTATTTT. It codes for CASSEGRGTDTQYF.